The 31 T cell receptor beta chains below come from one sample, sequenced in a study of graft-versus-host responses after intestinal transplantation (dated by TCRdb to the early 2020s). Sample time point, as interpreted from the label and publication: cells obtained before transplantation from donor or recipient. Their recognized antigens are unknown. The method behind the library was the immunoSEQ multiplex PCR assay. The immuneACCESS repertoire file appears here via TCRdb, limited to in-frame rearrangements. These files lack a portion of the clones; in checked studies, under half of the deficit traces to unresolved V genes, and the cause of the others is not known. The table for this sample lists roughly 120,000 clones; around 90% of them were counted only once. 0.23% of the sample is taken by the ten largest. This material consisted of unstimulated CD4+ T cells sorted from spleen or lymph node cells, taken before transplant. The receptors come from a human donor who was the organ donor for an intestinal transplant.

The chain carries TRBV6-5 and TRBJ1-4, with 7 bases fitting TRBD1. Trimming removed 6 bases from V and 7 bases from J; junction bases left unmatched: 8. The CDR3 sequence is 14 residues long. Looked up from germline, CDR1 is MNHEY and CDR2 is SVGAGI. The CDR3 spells CASRHQGGSEKLFF. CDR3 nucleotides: TGTGCCAGCAGACACCAGGGGGGTAGTGAAAAACTGTTTTTT.

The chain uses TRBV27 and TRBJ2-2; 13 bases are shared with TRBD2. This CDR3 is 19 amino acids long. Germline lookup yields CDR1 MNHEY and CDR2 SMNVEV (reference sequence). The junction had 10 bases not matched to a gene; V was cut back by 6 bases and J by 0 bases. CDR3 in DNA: TGTGCCAGCAGCCAACTAGCGGGAGGGCGCGATACGAACACCGGGGAGCTGTTTTTT. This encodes CASSQLAGGRDTNTGELFF.

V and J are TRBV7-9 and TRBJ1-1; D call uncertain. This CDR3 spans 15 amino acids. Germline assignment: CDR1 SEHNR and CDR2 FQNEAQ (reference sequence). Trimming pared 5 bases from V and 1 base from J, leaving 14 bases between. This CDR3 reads CASSRPGKANTEAFF. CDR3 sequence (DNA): TGTGCCAGCAGCCGCCCGGGTAAGGCGAACACTGAAGCTTTCTTT. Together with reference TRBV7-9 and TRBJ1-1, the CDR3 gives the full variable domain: DTGVSQNPRHKITKRGQNVTFRCDPISEHNRLYWYRQTLGQGPEFLTYFQNEAQLEKSRLLSDRFSAERPKGSFSTLEIQRTEQGDSAMYLCASSRPGKANTEAFFGQGTRLTVV.

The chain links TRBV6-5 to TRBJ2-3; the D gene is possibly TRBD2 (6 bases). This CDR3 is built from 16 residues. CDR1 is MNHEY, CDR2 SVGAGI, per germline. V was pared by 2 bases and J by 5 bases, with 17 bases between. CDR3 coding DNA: TGTGCCAGCAGTTACGGGTTCGGGGGAGGTGGAGATACGCAGTATTTT. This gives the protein CASSYGFGGGGDTQYF.

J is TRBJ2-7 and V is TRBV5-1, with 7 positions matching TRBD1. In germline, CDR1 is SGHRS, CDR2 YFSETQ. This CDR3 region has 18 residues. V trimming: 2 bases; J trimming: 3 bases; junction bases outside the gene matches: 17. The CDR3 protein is CASSFTGTAPGLIYEQYF. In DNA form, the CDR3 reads TGCGCCAGCAGCTTCACCGGGACAGCACCTGGACTGATCTACGAGCAGTACTTC.

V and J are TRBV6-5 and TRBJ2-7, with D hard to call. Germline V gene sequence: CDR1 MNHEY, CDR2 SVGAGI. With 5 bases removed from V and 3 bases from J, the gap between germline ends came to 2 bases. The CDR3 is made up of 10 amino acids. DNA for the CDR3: TGTGCCAGCAGTGACTACGAGCAGTACTTC. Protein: CASSDYEQYF.

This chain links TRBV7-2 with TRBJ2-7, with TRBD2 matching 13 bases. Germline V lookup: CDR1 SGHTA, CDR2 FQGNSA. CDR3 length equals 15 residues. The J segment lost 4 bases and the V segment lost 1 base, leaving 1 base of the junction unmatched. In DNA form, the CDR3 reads TGTGCCAGCAGCTTAGAACTAGCGGGAGGGTACGAGCAGTACTTC. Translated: CASSLELAGGYEQYF. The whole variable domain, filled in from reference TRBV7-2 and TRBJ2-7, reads GAGVSQSPSNKVTEKGKDVELRCDPISGHTALYWYRQSLGQGLEFLIYFQGNSAPDKSGLPSDRFSAERTGGSVSTLTIQRTQQEDSAVYLCASSLELAGGYEQYFGPGTRLTVT.

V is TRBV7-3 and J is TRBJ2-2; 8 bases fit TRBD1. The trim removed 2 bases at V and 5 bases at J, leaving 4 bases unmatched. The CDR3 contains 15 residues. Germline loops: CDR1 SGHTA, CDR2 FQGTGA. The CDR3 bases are TGTGCCAGCAGCTTACAGGGGGCAGGGACCGGGGAGCTGTTTTTT. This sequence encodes CASSLQGAGTGELFF.

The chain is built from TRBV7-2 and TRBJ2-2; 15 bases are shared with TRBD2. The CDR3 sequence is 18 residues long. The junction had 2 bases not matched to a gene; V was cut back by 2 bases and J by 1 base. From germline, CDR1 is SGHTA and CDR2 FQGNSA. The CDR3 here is CASSLRGLAGGNTGELFF. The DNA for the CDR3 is TGTGCCAGCAGCTTAAGGGGACTAGCGGGAGGGAACACCGGGGAGCTGTTTTTT.

The CDR3: CASSLGGTRYEQYF. In DNA form, the CDR3 reads TGTGCCAGCAGCTTGGGCGGGACACGCTACGAGCAGTACTTC. The genes are TRBV5-5 and TRBJ2-7; possibly TRBD1 or TRBD2 for D (6 bases each). CDR3 length: 14 amino acids. Trimming took 0 bases from V and 3 from J, leaving 10 bases between them. Germline V lookup: CDR1 SGHKS, CDR2 YYEKEE (reference sequence). Full variable domain (rest looked up from reference TRBV5-5 and TRBJ2-7): DAGVTQSPTHLIKTRGQQVTLRCSPISGHKSVSWYQQVLGQGPQFIFQYYEKEERGRGNFPDRFSARQFPNYSSELNVNALLLGDSALYLCASSLGGTRYEQYFGPGTRLTVT.

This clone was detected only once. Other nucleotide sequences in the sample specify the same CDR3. The CDR3 loop is CASSRNTGELFF. CDR3 bases: TGTGCCAGCAGCAGAAACACCGGGGAGCTGTTTTTT. The chain has TRBV6-5 and TRBJ2-2; the D is unclear. The V end lost 6 bases, the J end lost 2 bases, and 4 bases lay between the germline ends. Germline V gene sequence: CDR1 MNHEY, CDR2 SVGAGI. The CDR3 contains 12 residues.

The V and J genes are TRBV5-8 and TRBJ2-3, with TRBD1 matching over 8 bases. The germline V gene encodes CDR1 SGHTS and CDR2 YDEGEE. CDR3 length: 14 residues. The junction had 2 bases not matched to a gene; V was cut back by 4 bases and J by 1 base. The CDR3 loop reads CASSPGQGTDTQYF. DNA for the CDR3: TGTGCCAGCAGCCCGGGACAGGGCACAGATACGCAGTATTTT.

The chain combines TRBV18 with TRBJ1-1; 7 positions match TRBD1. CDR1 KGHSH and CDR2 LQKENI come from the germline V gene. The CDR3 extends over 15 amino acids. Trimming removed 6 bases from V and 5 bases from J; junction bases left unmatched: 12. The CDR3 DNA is TGTGCCAGCTCCCAAGAGGGCCAGGGGGGGACTGAAGCTTTCTTT. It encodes CASSQEGQGGTEAFF.

The CDR3 region is CASSDSGRETQYF. CDR3 DNA: TGTGCCAGCAGTGATAGCGGGAGGGAGACCCAGTACTTC. This sequence joins TRBV25-1 and TRBJ2-5; TRBD2 matches 10 bases. The J segment lost 5 bases and the V segment lost 3 bases, leaving 0 bases of the junction unmatched. CDR3 length equals 13 residues. CDR1 and CDR2 (germline): MGHDK, SYGVNS.

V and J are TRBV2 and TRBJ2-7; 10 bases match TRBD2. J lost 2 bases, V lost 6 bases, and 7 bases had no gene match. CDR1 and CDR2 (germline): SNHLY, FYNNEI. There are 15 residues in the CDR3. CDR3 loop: CASRKPSGRAYEQYF. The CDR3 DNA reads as TGTGCCAGCAGAAAACCAAGCGGGAGGGCCTACGAGCAGTACTTC.

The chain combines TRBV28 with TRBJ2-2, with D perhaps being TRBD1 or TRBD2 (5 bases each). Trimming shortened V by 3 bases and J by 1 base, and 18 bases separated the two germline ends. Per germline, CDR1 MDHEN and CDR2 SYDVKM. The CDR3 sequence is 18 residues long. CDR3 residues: CASSLGETDWRNTGELFF. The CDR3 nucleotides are TGTGCCAGCAGTTTGGGGGAGACGGACTGGAGGAACACCGGGGAGCTGTTTTTT.

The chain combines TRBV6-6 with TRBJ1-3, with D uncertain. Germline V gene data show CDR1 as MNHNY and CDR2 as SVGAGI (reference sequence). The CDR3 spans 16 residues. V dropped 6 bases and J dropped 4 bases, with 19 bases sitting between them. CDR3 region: CASSPFLGSWGNTIYF. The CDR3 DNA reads TGTGCCAGCAGCCCGTTTCTGGGCAGCTGGGGAAACACCATATATTTT.

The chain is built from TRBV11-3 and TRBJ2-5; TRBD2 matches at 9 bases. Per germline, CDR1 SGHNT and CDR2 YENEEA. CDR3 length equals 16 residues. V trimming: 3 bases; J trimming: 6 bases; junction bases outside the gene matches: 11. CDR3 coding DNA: TGTGCCAGCAGCTTTTTAACTAGCGGGCCCCCCCAGACCCAGTACTTC. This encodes CASSFLTSGPPQTQYF.

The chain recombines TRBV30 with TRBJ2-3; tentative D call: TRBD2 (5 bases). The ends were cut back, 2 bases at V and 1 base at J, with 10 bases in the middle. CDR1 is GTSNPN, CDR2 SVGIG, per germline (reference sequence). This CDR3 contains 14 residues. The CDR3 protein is CAWSTGIRTDTQYF. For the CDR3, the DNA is TGTGCCTGGAGTACGGGAATTCGCACAGATACGCAGTATTTT.

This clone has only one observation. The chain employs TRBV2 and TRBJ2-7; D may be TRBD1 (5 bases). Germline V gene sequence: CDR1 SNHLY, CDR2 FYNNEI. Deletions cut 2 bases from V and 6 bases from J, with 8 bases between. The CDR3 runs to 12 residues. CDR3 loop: CASSERGLEQYF. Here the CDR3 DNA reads TGTGCCAGCAGTGAAAGGGGTCTCGAGCAGTACTTC.

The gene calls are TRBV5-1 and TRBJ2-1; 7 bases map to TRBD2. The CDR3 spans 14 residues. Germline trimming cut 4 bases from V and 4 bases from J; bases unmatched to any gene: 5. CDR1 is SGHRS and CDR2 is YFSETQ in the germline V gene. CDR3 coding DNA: TGCGCCAGCAGCGTAACTAGCGTATACAATGAGCAGTTCTTC. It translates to CASSVTSVYNEQFF.

This CDR3 reads CASSRLTGGTHEQYF. The CDR3 nucleotides read TGCGCCAGCAGCCGGCTTACAGGGGGGACCCACGAGCAGTACTTC. The chain is built from TRBV23-1 and TRBJ2-7, with 8 bases that match TRBD1. TRBV23-1 falls under the ORF class, with uncertain function. Losses at the gene ends were 6 bases for V and 5 bases for J; bases not matched to a gene: 12. The CDR3 is 15 residues long.

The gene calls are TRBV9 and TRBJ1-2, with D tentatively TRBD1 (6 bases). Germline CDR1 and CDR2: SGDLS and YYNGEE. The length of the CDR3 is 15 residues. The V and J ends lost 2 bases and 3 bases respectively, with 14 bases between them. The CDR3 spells CASSVATGGHYGYTF. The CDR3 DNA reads TGTGCCAGCAGCGTGGCGACCGGGGGCCACTATGGCTACACCTTC. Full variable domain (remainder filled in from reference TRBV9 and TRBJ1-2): DSGVTQTPKHLITATGQRVTLRCSPRSGDLSVYWYQQSLDQGLQFLIQYYNGEERAKGNILERFSAQQFPDLHSELNLSSLELGDSALYFCASSVATGGHYGYTFGSGTRLTVV.

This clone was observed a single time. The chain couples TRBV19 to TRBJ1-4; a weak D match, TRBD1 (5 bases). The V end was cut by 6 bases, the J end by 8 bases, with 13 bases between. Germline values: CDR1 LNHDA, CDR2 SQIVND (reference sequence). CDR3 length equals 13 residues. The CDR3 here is CASRAGMGEKLFF. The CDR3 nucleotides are TGTGCCAGTAGAGCAGGGATGGGGGAAAAACTGTTTTTT.

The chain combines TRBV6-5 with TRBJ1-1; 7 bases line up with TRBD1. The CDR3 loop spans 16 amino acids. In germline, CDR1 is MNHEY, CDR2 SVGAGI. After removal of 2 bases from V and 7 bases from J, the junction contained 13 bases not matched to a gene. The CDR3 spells CASSYAGTVDFLEAFF. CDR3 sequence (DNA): TGTGCCAGCAGTTACGCCGGGACAGTTGATTTTCTTGAAGCTTTCTTT.

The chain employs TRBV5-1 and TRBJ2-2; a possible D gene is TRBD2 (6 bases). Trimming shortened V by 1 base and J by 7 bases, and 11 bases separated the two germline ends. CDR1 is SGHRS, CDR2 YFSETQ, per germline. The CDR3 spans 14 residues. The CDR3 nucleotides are TGCGCCAGCAGCTTGACGGGGGTTGGCGGGGAGCTGTTTTTT. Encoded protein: CASSLTGVGGELFF.

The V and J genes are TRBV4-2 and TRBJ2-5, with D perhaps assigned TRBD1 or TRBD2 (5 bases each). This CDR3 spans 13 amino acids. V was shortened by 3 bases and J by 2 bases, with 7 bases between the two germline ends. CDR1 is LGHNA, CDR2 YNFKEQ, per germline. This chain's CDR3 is CASSHGAQETQYF. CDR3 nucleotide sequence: TGTGCCAGCAGCCACGGGGCGCAAGAGACCCAGTACTTC.

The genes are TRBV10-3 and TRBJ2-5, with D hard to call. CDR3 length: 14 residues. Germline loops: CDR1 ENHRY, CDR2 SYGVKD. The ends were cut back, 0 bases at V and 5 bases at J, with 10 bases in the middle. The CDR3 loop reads CAISESYVGETQYF. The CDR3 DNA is TGTGCCATCAGTGAGTCTTACGTTGGGGAGACCCAGTACTTC.

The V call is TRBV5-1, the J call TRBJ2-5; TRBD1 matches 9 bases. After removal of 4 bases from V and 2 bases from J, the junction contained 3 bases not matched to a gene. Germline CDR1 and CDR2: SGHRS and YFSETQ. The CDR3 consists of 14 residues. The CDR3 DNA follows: TGCGCCAGCAGCCAGGGGACAGGGCAAGAGACCCAGTACTTC. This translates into CASSQGTGQETQYF.

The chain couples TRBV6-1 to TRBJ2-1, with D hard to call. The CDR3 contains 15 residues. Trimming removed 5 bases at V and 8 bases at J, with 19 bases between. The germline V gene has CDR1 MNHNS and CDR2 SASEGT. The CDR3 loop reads CASSPRSLARDEQFF. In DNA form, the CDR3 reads TGTGCCAGCAGTCCGCGGAGTCTCGCTCGCGATGAGCAGTTCTTC.

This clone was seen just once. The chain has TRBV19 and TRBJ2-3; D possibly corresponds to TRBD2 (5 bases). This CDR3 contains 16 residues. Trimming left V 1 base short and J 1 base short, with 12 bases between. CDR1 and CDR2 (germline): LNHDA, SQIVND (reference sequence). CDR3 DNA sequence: TGTGCCAGTAGTATAGGTCCACGGCGGGGCACAGATACGCAGTATTTT. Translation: CASSIGPRRGTDTQYF.